This T cell receptor beta chain originates from a study of blood T cell repertoires in COVID-19. Sequencing used immunoSEQ multiplex PCR; TCRdb keeps in-frame clones, though not all of them. The repertoire includes some 150,000 clones, approximately 80% of them detected once, and 2.2% sits in the top ten. Per germline, CDR1 LNHDA and CDR2 SQIVND (reference sequence). Trimming left V 5 bases short and J 0 bases short, with 20 bases between. The CDR3 contains 18 residues. This receptor was identified in a man aged 70 or older with acute or convalescent COVID-19. Sequencing used peripheral blood. The rearrangement links TRBV19 to TRBJ1-5; D possibly corresponds to TRBD1 (6 bases). The CDR3 region is CASSLVRGQGHSNQPQHF. CDR3 coding DNA: TGTGCCAGTAGTCTAGTCCGGGGCCAGGGGCATAGCAATCAGCCCCAGCATTTT.